This T cell receptor (beta chain) emerged from a study of blood T cell repertoires in COVID-19. The authors' processing: The authors estimated nucleated cell counts from reference gene primer amplification. This table comes from immunoSEQ multiplex PCR, and its TCRdb copy is limited to in-frame clones, with some not included. The D gene and trimming were derived from the DNA, and the V and J assignments and clone size from that table. The sample comprises roughly 100,000 clones, more than 75% of which are singletons, and about 3% rests with the top ten. Germline-derived CDR1 and CDR2 are KGHDR and SFDVKD. The length of the CDR3 is 15 residues. V trimming: 6 bases; J trimming: 5 bases; junction bases outside the gene matches: 9.

The chain carries TRBV24-1 and TRBJ2-4; 7 nucleotides match TRBD2. Sequencing was done on a sample of peripheral blood. The TCR sequence derives from a man between 45 and 60 years old with active or convalescent COVID-19. The CDR3 reads CATSKSGREENIQYF. CDR3 nucleotides: TGTGCCACCAGTAAATCGGGGAGGGAGGAAAACATTCAGTACTTC.